This T cell receptor beta chain was profiled in a study of blood T cell repertoires in COVID-19. The sample holds one count of this clone. V was trimmed by 7 bases and J by 2 bases, leaving 18 bases between them. Germline CDR1 MNHNY, CDR2 SVGAGI (reference sequence). CDR3 length: 15 residues. Profiling relied on immunoSEQ multiplex PCR, and the TCRdb table lists in-frame clones only, not all of them. Of more than 80,000 clones listed, around 86% were seen once; the top ten hold approximately 2%. This receptor was obtained from an older woman with acute or convalescent COVID-19. The chain carries TRBV6-6 and TRBJ2-7; D perhaps matches TRBD2 (6 bases). Specimen: peripheral blood. The CDR3 reads CASTPGEDRPYEQYF. DNA for the CDR3: TGTGCCAGCACCCCGGGGGAGGATCGACCCTACGAGCAGTACTTC.